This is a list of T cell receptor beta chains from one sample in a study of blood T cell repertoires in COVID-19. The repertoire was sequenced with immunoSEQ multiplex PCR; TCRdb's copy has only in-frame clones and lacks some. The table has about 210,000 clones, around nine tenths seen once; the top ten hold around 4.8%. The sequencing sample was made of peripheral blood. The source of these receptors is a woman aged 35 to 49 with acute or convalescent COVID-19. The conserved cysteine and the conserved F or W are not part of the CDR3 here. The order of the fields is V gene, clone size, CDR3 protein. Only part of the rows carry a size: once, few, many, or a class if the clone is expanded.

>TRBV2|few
ASTRLAGVTDTQY
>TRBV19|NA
ASSIGTDYGYT
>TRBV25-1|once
ASSVGGDSPLH
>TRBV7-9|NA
ASSLWGQPVLT
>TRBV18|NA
ASSPPGTGSKNIQY
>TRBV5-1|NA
ASSPGSTNEKLF
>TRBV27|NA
ASRRDRDNYGYT
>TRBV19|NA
ASSGTGNYGYT
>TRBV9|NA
ASSVASSGNTEAF
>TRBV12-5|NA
ASGLVLGQAKNTEAF
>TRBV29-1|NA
SVGGHGDRAGYGYT
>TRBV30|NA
AWDMGGGGYT
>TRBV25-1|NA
ASSEYNRGQGDYGYT
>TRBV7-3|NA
ASSPANTGELF
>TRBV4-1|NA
ASSREAVNYGYT
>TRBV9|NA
ASSLGGASYNEQF
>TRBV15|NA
ATSRDSGQGTPQH
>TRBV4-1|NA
ASSLNVGTQNTQY
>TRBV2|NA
ASRGGHHGYT
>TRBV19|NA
ASSIWDNNQPQH
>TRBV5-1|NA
ASSLDPGGRSYGYT
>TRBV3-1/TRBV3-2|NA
ASSQFSGTLSGNTIY
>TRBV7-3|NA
ASSQAGQGSQETQY
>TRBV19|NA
ASSIRTSENTQY
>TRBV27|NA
ASRLDRPYNSPLH
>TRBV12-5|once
ASGLVRKWTGTDTQY